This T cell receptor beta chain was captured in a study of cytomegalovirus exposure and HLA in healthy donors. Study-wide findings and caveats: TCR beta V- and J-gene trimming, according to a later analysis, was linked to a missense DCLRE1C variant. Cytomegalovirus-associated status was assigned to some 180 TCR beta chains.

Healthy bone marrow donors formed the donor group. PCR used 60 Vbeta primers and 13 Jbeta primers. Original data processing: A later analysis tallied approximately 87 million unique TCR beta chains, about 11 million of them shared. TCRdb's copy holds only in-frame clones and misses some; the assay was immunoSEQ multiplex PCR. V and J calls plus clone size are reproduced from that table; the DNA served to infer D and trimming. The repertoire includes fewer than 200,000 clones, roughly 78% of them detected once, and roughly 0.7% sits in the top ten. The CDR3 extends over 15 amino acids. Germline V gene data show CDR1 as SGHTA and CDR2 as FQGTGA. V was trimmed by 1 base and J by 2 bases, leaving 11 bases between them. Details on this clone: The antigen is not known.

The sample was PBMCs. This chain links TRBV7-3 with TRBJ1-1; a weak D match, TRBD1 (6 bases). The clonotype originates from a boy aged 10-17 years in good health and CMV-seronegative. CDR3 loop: CASSLSTGPNTEAFF. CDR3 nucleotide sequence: TGTGCCAGCAGCTTAAGTACAGGGCCCAACACTGAAGCTTTCTTT. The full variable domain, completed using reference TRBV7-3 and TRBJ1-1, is GAGVSQTPSNKVTEKGKYVELRCDPISGHTALYWYRQSLGQGPEFLIYFQGTGAADDSGLPNDRFFAVRPEGSVSTLKIQRTERGDSAVYLCASSLSTGPNTEAFFGQGTRLTVV.